This T cell receptor (beta chain) was obtained from a study of cytomegalovirus exposure and HLA in healthy donors. Study summary: The 95 to 150 validation repertoires and the 666 first-cohort repertoires shared a platform, a later analysis reported. Study-level results: Among TCR beta chains, those listed as cytomegalovirus-associated numbered some 170.

Sequenced by immunoSEQ multiplex PCR; TCRdb stores in-frame clones only, minus some. The sample has about 120,000 clones; 88% are singletons. Turning to this clone: Antigen specificity is unknown.

Germline trimming cut 4 bases from V and 0 bases from J; bases unmatched to any gene: 7. Per germline, CDR1 PRHDT and CDR2 FYEKMQ (reference sequence). The CDR3 loop spans 19 amino acids. The sample was PBMCs. The rearrangement links TRBV13 to TRBJ2-3, with 16 bases lining up with TRBD2. This TCR was recovered from a woman younger than 30 in good health and CMV-seropositive. For the CDR3, the DNA is TGTGCCAGCAGCTCATCGGGACTAGCGGGGGGGCTAAGCACAGATACGCAGTATTTT. Translated: CASSSSGLAGGLSTDTQYF.